This entry lists 8 T cell receptor beta chains sequenced from one sample in a study of cytomegalovirus exposure and HLA in healthy donors. A multiplex PCR was run with 60 Vbeta primers and 13 Jbeta primers. The assay was immunoSEQ multiplex PCR, and TCRdb's table has in-frame clones only and misses some. The table has under 200,000 clones, 70% to 80% seen once. Sequencing was carried out using PBMCs. Every receptor here comes from a woman between 45 and 65 years old in good health and CMV-seronegative.

This clone was seen a handful of times. V usage is TRBV4-3 and J usage is TRBJ1-4; D unresolved. This CDR3 has 14 amino acids. V lost 1 base, J lost 8 bases, and 11 bases lay in between. In germline, CDR1 is LGHNA, CDR2 YSLEER. Written as DNA, the CDR3 is TGCGCCAGCAGCCAAGGTTACAACAAAGAAAAACTGTTTTTT. It codes for CASSQGYNKEKLFF.

The chain joins TRBV5-4 to TRBJ1-4, with a weak D call TRBD1 (5 bases). V was trimmed by 2 bases and J by 8 bases, leaving 19 bases between them. CDR1 SGHNT and CDR2 YYREEE come from the germline V gene (reference sequence). The CDR3 is 16 amino acids. In nucleotides, the CDR3 is TGTGCCAGCAGCTTCCCGACCGCCACCGGGGGAGAAAAACTGTTTTTT. It is translated as CASSFPTATGGEKLFF.

The chain uses TRBV28 and TRBJ2-1; TRBD2 matches at 11 bases. Germline CDR1 is MDHEN and CDR2 is SYDVKM. The CDR3 extends over 15 amino acids. Unmatched junction bases numbered 8, after V lost 6 bases and J lost 7 bases. CDR3 sequence reads: CASRPGLAGLNEQFF. The CDR3 DNA is TGTGCCAGCAGACCAGGACTAGCGGGCTTGAATGAGCAGTTCTTC. The variable domain in full, completed from reference TRBV28 and TRBJ2-1, reads DVKVTQSSRYLVKRTGEKVFLECVQDMDHENMFWYRQDPGLGLRLIYFSYDVKMKEKGDIPEGYSVSREKKERFSLILESASTNQTSMYLCASRPGLAGLNEQFFGPGTRLTVL.

CDR3 nucleotides: TGTGCCAGCACTGGGACAGGTTCCTACGAGCAGTACTTC. Amino acid sequence: CASTGTGSYEQYF. The V gene is TRBV25-1, the J gene TRBJ2-7; 8 bases line up with TRBD1. Germline V gene sequence: CDR1 MGHDK, CDR2 SYGVNS. The CDR3 runs to 13 residues. Germline trimming cut 7 bases from V and 1 base from J; bases unmatched to any gene: 3.

The chain carries TRBV10-3 and TRBJ2-1; 10 bases agree with TRBD2. This CDR3 is built from 15 residues. From germline, CDR1 is ENHRY and CDR2 SYGVKD. V lost 5 bases, J lost 7 bases, and 8 bases stayed unmatched. This CDR3 reads CAISTPSGSGNEQFF. The CDR3 DNA reads as TGTGCCATCAGTACCCCTAGCGGGAGCGGAAATGAGCAGTTCTTC.

The chain employs TRBV7-2 and TRBJ2-1; TRBD2 is a possible D gene (5 bases). Germline values: CDR1 SGHTA, CDR2 FQGNSA. Trimming took off 2 bases at V and 0 bases at J, with 14 bases between the two ends. The CDR3 runs to 17 residues. The CDR3 coding sequence is TGTGCCAGCAGCTTAAGGGCCACTACTAGCTCCTACAATGAGCAGTTCTTC. This sequence encodes CASSLRATTSSYNEQFF.

The rearrangement joins TRBV19 to TRBJ2-5, with 8 bases that match TRBD1. Trimming at V came to 0 bases and at J to 4 bases, leaving 1 base not matched to a gene. Germline V gene data show CDR1 as LNHDA and CDR2 as SQIVND (reference sequence). The CDR3 totals 14 residues. CDR3 protein: CASSIDRGRETQYF. DNA for the CDR3: TGTGCCAGTAGTATAGACAGGGGGCGAGAGACCCAGTACTTC.

This chain links TRBV5-1 with TRBJ2-7, with 10 bases fitting TRBD2. Germline-derived CDR1 and CDR2 are SGHRS and YFSETQ. V shed 2 bases and J 3 bases; nucleotides not matched to a gene: 5. CDR3 length equals 15 residues. The CDR3 is CASSFPLAGDYEQYF. The CDR3 nucleotides are TGCGCCAGCAGCTTTCCCCTAGCGGGGGACTACGAGCAGTACTTC.